The entry below gives a single T cell receptor (beta chain) sequence along with its context. Antigen: not known. The PCR employed 60 Vbeta primers together with 13 Jbeta primers. Here immunoSEQ multiplex PCR was the method, and the copy in TCRdb shows in-frame clones only, minus some. The sample yields some 150,000 clones, of which the top ten take up roughly 2%. The V gene's germline CDR1 is SGHNT and CDR2 YENEEA. The CDR3 is 12 amino acids. The germline V and J ends were trimmed by 0 bases and 4 bases, with 3 bases remaining between them. This sample stems from a study of cytomegalovirus exposure and HLA in healthy donors. Regarding the study as a whole: Through in vitro validation, three CMV-associated chains were shown to be specific for CMV antigens.

Sequencing input: PBMCs. This sequence was found in a woman under 30 in good health and CMV-seronegative. J is TRBJ2-5 and V is TRBV11-3; D is unclear. The CDR3 DNA follows: TGTGCCAGCAGCTTAGATCGAGAGACCCAGTACTTC. Its translation is CASSLDRETQYF.